This record looks at one TCR beta chain sequence and its context. These data belong to a study of cytomegalovirus exposure and HLA in healthy donors. Looked up from germline, CDR1 is MGHDK and CDR2 is SYGVNS. This CDR3 region has 15 residues. V shed 2 bases, J shed 5 bases, and the junction held 2 bases outside the gene matches. Researchers ran the PCR with 60 Vbeta and 13 Jbeta primers. Assay: immunoSEQ multiplex PCR; the TCRdb copy retains only in-frame clones and omits some. The repertoire holds 60,000 to 70,000 clones, about 70% seen once, with about a tenth in the top ten. The sample comprised PBMCs. This chain uses TRBV25-1 with TRBJ1-6; TRBD1 aligns across 8 bases. This TCR was sampled from a woman aged 25 to 39 in good health and CMV-seronegative. The CDR3 loop is CASSEPGQDNSPLHF. The CDR3 coding sequence is TGTGCCAGCAGTGAACCGGGACAGGATAATTCACCCCTCCACTTT.